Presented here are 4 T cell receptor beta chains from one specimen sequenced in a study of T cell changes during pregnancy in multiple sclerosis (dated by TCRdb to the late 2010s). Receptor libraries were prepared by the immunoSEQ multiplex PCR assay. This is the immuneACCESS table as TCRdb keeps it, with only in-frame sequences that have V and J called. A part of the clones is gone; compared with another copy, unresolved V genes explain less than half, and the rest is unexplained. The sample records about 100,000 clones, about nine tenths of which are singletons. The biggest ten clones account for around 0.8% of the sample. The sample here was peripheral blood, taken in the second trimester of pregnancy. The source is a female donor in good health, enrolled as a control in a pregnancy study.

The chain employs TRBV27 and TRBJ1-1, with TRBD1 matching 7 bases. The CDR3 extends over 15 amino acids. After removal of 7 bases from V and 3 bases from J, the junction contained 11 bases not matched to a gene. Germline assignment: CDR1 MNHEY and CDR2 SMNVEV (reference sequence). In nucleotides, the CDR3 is TGTGCCAGCAACCAAGGGGGCCTTGTGGACACTGAAGCTTTCTTT. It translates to CASNQGGLVDTEAFF.

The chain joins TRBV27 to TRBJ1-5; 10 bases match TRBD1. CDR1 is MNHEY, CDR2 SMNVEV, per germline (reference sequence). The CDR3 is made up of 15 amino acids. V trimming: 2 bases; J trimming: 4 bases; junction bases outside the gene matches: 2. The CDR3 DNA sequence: TGTGCCAGCAGTTTAAGGACAGGGGGGAATCAGCCCCAGCATTTT. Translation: CASSLRTGGNQPQHF.

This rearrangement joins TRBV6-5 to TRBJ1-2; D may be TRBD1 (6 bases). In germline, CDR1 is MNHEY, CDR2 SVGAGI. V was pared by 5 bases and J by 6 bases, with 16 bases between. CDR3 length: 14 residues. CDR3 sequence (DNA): TGTGCCAGCAGTACCCCGGGGGGGCAGGATGGCTACACCTTC. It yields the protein CASSTPGGQDGYTF.

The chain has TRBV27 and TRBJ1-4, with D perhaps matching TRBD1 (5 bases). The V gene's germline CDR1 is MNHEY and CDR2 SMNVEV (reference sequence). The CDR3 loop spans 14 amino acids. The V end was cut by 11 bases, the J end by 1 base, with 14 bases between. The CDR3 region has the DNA TGTGCCTCGCGTCGGGGGGGAACTAATGAAAAACTGTTTTTT. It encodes CASRRGGTNEKLFF.